Each of the 13 T cell receptor beta chains below was sequenced from the same sample in a study of blood T cell repertoires in COVID-19. This table comes from immunoSEQ multiplex PCR, and its TCRdb copy is limited to in-frame clones, with some not included. The sample lists some 150,000 clones; about 87% were seen once. Source material: peripheral blood. These receptors originate from a woman older than 75 with acute or convalescent COVID-19.

This chain links TRBV7-9 with TRBJ2-7, with D possibly matching TRBD1 (5 bases). V lost 2 bases and J 5 bases, leaving 10 bases between the germline ends. The length of the CDR3 is 13 residues. Germline V gene data show CDR1 as SEHNR and CDR2 as FQNEAQ (reference sequence). CDR3 region: CASSLSQGNEQYF. The CDR3 coding sequence is TGTGCCAGCAGCTTATCTCAGGGAAACGAGCAGTACTTC.

V usage is TRBV30 and J usage is TRBJ1-2; maybe TRBD1 (5 bases). Deletions cut 4 bases from V and 4 bases from J, with 10 bases between. Germline CDR1 is GTSNPN and CDR2 is SVGIG (reference sequence). The CDR3 consists of 12 residues. The CDR3 coding sequence is TGTGCCTGGACTCAGGGACTCTATGGCTACACCTTC. Residues: CAWTQGLYGYTF.

The chain carries TRBV5-4 and TRBJ1-1; D may be TRBD1 (5 bases). Between the trimmed V and J ends, which lost 1 base and 7 bases, there was a span of 11 bases. CDR1 is SGHNT, CDR2 YYREEE, per germline (reference sequence). The CDR3 totals 13 residues. CDR3 region: CASSLIRAGEAFF. The CDR3 nucleotides are TGTGCCAGCAGCTTGATCAGGGCTGGTGAAGCTTTCTTT.

The V and J genes are TRBV3-1 (or the pseudogene TRBV3-2) and TRBJ1-1, with 7 bases matching TRBD1. From germline, CDR1 is LGHDT and CDR2 YNNKEL (reference sequence). The CDR3 sequence is 13 residues long. The junction had 5 bases not matched to a gene; V was cut back by 4 bases and J by 6 bases. This chain's CDR3 is CASSRRGSAEAFF. The CDR3 DNA follows: TGTGCCAGCAGCCGCAGGGGGAGCGCTGAAGCTTTCTTT.

The chain has TRBV2 and TRBJ2-1, with a weak D call TRBD2 (5 bases). V lost 8 bases, J lost 10 bases, and 9 bases lay in between. Germline V CDR1 and CDR2: SNHLY, FYNNEI. This CDR3 has 10 amino acids. For the CDR3, the DNA is TGTGCCAGCTCTTGGGAGGAGCAGTTCTTC. Protein sequence: CASSWEEQFF.

The chain combines TRBV9 with TRBJ1-1; TRBD1 might be the D (6 bases). This CDR3 is 17 amino acids long. CDR1 is SGDLS and CDR2 is YYNGEE in the germline V gene. Trimming shortened V by 0 bases and J by 6 bases, and 21 bases separated the two germline ends. CDR3 bases: TGTGCCAGCAGCGTAGAGGTCGGGGCAGGGGCTCGTGCTGAAGCTTTCTTT. Amino acid sequence: CASSVEVGAGARAEAFF.

The chain couples TRBV19 to TRBJ1-6; a possible D gene is TRBD1 (6 bases). Per the germline V gene, CDR1 is LNHDA and CDR2 is SQIVND (reference sequence). V was trimmed by 5 bases and J by 7 bases, leaving 18 bases between them. The CDR3 totals 16 residues. The CDR3 nucleotides read TGTGCCAGTAGTCCGCATACAGGGTCTGGGAATTCACCCCTCCACTTT. Translating it yields CASSPHTGSGNSPLHF.

This chain uses TRBV7-2 with TRBJ2-7; the D gene is possibly TRBD1 (5 bases). CDR1 and CDR2 (germline): SGHTA, FQGNSA. The CDR3 is made up of 14 amino acids. Trimming took off 4 bases at V and 0 bases at J, with 10 bases between the two ends. CDR3: CASSYTGISYEQYF. The CDR3 DNA reads as TGTGCCAGCAGCTACACAGGTATCTCCTACGAGCAGTACTTC.

The CDR3 loop reads CASSLALGGSGNTIYF. The DNA for the CDR3 is TGCGCCAGCAGCTTGGCGTTGGGGGGCTCTGGAAACACCATATATTTT. The chain uses TRBV5-1 and TRBJ1-3, with a possible D match to TRBD1 (5 bases). The CDR3 is made up of 16 amino acids. The germline CDR1 and CDR2 sequences are SGHRS and YFSETQ. V lost 0 bases and J lost 0, with 10 bases in between.

The gene calls are TRBV3-1 (or the pseudogene TRBV3-2) and TRBJ2-3; 7 bases line up with TRBD2. CDR3 length: 15 amino acids. The germline V gene encodes CDR1 LGHDT and CDR2 YNNKEL (reference sequence). Germline trimming cut 1 base from V and 1 base from J; bases unmatched to any gene: 2. The CDR3 DNA is TGTGCCAGCAGCCAAGCACGGGGGGGCACAGATACGCAGTATTTT. Its protein product is CASSQARGGTDTQYF.

CDR3 amino acids: CASSQVGGGSTQYF. The DNA for the CDR3 is TGTGCCAGCAGCCAAGTCGGGGGGGGCTCGACCCAGTACTTC. The V call is TRBV3-1 (or the pseudogene TRBV3-2), the J call TRBJ2-5; TRBD2 aligns across 8 bases. J was trimmed by 7 bases and V by 1 base; bases with no gene match: 5. Germline CDR1 is LGHDT and CDR2 is YNNKEL (reference sequence). The CDR3 is made up of 14 amino acids.

The genes are TRBV5-1 and TRBJ1-4, with D tentatively TRBD1 (5 bases). The germline V gene encodes CDR1 SGHRS and CDR2 YFSETQ. The ends were cut back, 4 bases at V and 8 bases at J, with 18 bases in the middle. The CDR3 length is 15 residues. The CDR3 region is CASSQGGRAGEKLFF. CDR3 nucleotides: TGCGCCAGCAGCCAAGGAGGCAGGGCGGGGGAAAAACTGTTTTTT.

CDR3 loop: CSAGGADEAFF. The CDR3 DNA reads TGCAGTGCTGGGGGGGCAGATGAAGCTTTCTTT. The chain joins TRBV20-1 to TRBJ1-1; a possible D gene is TRBD1 (6 bases). The CDR3 is made up of 11 amino acids. From germline, CDR1 is DFQATT and CDR2 SNEGSKA (reference sequence). With 5 bases removed from V and 7 bases from J, the gap between germline ends came to 11 bases.